This TCR beta chain is from a study of T cells after yellow fever vaccination. TCRdb processed the 5' RACE reads anew with MiXCR; each CDR3 protein has one entry. The sample carries tens of thousands of distinct CDR3 sequences, approximately 8% recorded once. This clonotype appeared many times. CDR3 length equals 16 residues. V was pared by 0 bases and J by 3 bases, with 15 bases between. CDR1 and CDR2 from the germline V gene are MNHEY and SMNVEV (reference sequence). The TCR was taken from a man aged 25-45 years who received the YFV17D yellow fever vaccine. The rearrangement joins TRBV27 to TRBJ2-7; no reliable D call. This specimen was CD8+ T cells sorted from PBMCs, taken on the day of the yellow fever booster vaccination. The CDR3 spells CASSLSTPTTIYEQYF. The CDR3 nucleotides read TGTGCCAGCAGTTTATCGACCCCCACTACTATCTACGAGCAGTACTTC.